This record looks at one T cell receptor (beta chain) sequence and its context. Its specificity is unknown. This entry comes from a study of T cell clones after liver transplantation. As for the study in general: Standard immunosuppression, with no induction, continued until 12-24 months after transplant. Tolerance: complete withdrawal held at least one year, liver enzymes staying within twice normal.

CD3+CD4+ and CD3+CD8+ cells were FACS-sorted from thawed unstimulated PBMCs. General study results and limits: Migration into the graft, not deletion, may explain lost graft donor-reactive T cells.

The CDR3 is 14 amino acids. Trimming removed 3 bases from V and 3 bases from J, with 8 bases in between. The germline V gene encodes CDR1 LNHNV and CDR2 YYDKDF (reference sequence). Profiling relied on immunoSEQ multiplex PCR, and the TCRdb table lists in-frame clones only, not all of them. The sample yields under 90,000 clones, around 80% seen once. V usage is TRBV15 and J usage is TRBJ2-2; D call uncertain. This clonotype was sampled from a human donor who received a liver transplant. The source was CD4+ T cells from blood, collected before liver transplant. The chain's CDR3 is CATSRDHHTGELFF. The CDR3 bases are TGTGCCACCAGCAGGGATCACCACACCGGGGAGCTGTTTTTT.